This T cell receptor beta chain was found in a study of PD-L1 blockade in urothelial cancer. About the research overall: Prior chemotherapy regimens per patient numbered 0 to 3. Study conclusions and caveats: A pretreatment blood TCR clonality that fell below the median predicted better progression-free and overall survival. Clones that were tumor-associated expanded more in the blood of durable-benefit patients at 3 weeks.

For this clone: Its specificity is unknown.

Sequenced by immunoSEQ multiplex PCR; TCRdb stores in-frame clones only, minus some. Of about 95,000 clones listed, around 90% are singletons. Time point of the sample: pretreatment peripheral blood. Patients had urothelial carcinoma that was locally advanced or metastatic. The CDR3 loop spans 13 amino acids. Per the germline V gene, CDR1 is KGHSH and CDR2 is LQKENI. After removal of 3 bases from V and 2 bases from J, the junction contained 0 bases not matched to a gene. This clonotype originated in a man in his sixties with urothelial cancer. Specimen: PBMCs, collected around atezolizumab (anti-PD-L1) treatment. This chain links TRBV18 with TRBJ2-5, with 7 positions matching TRBD1. CDR3 protein: CASSPTGQETQYF. The DNA for the CDR3 is TGTGCCAGCTCACCGACAGGGCAAGAGACCCAGTACTTC.